The entry below describes one TCR beta chain. Its cognate antigen is unknown. The sample originates from a study of cytomegalovirus exposure and HLA in healthy donors. Study-wide points: Cytomegalovirus association was assigned to more than 150 TCR beta chains.

Sequencing was performed with immunoSEQ multiplex PCR; in TCRdb, only in-frame clones are kept and a portion is missing. The table has roughly 150,000 clones, 86% seen once. Germline V gene data show CDR1 as SEHNR and CDR2 as FQNEAQ (reference sequence). Trimming took 5 bases from V and 3 from J; bases not matched to a gene: 2. The CDR3 is 13 residues long. Sample: PBMCs. This rearrangement joins TRBV7-9 to TRBJ2-5, with 8 bases lining up with TRBD1. The clonotype originates from a woman in her 30s in good health and CMV-seronegative. CDR3 sequence: CASSLTGEETQYF. CDR3 DNA sequence: TGTGCCAGCAGCCTGACAGGGGAAGAGACCCAGTACTTC.